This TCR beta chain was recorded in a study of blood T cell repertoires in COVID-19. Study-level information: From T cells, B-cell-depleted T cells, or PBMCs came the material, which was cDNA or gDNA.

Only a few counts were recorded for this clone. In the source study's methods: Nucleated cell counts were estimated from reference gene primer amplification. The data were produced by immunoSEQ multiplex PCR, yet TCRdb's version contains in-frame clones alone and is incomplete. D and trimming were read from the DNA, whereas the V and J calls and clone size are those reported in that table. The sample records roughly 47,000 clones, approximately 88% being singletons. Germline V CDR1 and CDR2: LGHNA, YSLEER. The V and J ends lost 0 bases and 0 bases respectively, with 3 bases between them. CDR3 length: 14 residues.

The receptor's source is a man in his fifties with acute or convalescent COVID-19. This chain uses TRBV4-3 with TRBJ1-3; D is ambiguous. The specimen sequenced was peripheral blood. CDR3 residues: CASSQDNSGNTIYF. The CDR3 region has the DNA TGCGCCAGCAGCCAAGACAACTCTGGAAACACCATATATTTT.